A selection of T cell receptor beta chains follows, all from one sample in a study of T cell responses to AZD1222 COVID-19 vaccine. The protocol was immunoSEQ multiplex PCR, while the TCRdb copy is restricted to in-frame clones and leaves out a portion. The sample gives approximately 130,000 clones, 86% of which show up once; roughly 3.1% is in the top ten. The source was peripheral blood, collected 28 days after the second AZD1222 dose. The receptor set was obtained from an adult who received the AZD1222 COVID-19 vaccine. CDR3s include the opening cysteine and the closing phenylalanine or tryptophan. A D gene is named only where the DNA matches it firmly. Expanded clones are given a class, and other clones once, few, many or no size at all.

TRBJ1-2 - TRBV28 - CASSLVLDNYGYTF TGTGCCAGCAGCCTAGTGTTGGACAACTATGGCTACACCTTC
TRBJ2-2 TRBD1 TRBV11-3 - CASSPPGTGYTGELFF TGTGCCAGCAGCCCCCCCGGGACAGGGTACACCGGGGAGCTGTTTTTT
TRBJ2-7 - TRBV3-1/TRBV3-2 once CASSQGPNYEQYF TGTGCCAGCAGCCAGGGGCCCAACTACGAGCAGTACTTC
TRBJ2-4 - TRBV16 - CASSRLPGAKNIQYF TGTGCCAGCAGCCGATTACCAGGGGCCAAAAACATTCAGTACTTC
TRBJ2-3 TRBD1 TRBV7-6 - CASSRQGRPTDTQYF TGTGCCAGCAGCCGACAGGGGAGACCGACAGATACGCAGTATTTT
TRBJ2-7 TRBD2 TRBV27 - CASSSGTSGGQFSYEQYF TGTGCCAGCAGTTCCGGGACTAGCGGGGGGCAATTCTCCTACGAGCAGTACTTC
TRBJ2-3 - TRBV11-2 - CASSLPGRPSPTDTQYF TGTGCCAGCAGCTTACCCGGCAGACCTTCGCCCACAGATACGCAGTATTTT
TRBJ2-7 - TRBV28 - CASRATGTRNEQYF TGTGCCAGCAGAGCCACCGGGACAAGGAACGAGCAGTACTTC
TRBJ1-2 TRBD1 TRBV9 - CASSPRDRVAVGVGYTF TGTGCCAGCAGCCCCCGGGACAGGGTGGCGGTTGGGGTTGGCTACACCTTC
TRBJ2-2 - TRBV12-3/TRBV12-4 - CASSFPNTGELFF TGTGCCAGCAGTTTCCCTAACACCGGGGAGCTGTTTTTT
TRBJ2-2 - TRBV5-1 - CASSLWRGETGELFF TGCGCCAGCAGCTTATGGCGGGGAGAAACCGGGGAGCTGTTTTTT
TRBJ1-2 TRBD1 TRBV5-1 few CASSLDGQGAGGYTF TGCGCCAGCAGCTTGGATGGACAGGGGGCAGGTGGCTACACCTTC
TRBJ2-5 - TRBV28 - CASSLSGGTNQETQYF TGTGCCAGCAGTTTGAGTGGCGGAACAAACCAAGAGACCCAGTACTTC
TRBJ1-5 - TRBV10-3 - CAISERGSNQPQHF TGTGCCATCAGTGAGCGGGGTAGCAATCAGCCCCAGCATTTT
TRBJ1-3 - TRBV18 - CASSPGDSGNTIYF TGTGCCAGCTCACCAGGTGACTCTGGAAACACCATATATTTT
TRBJ1-5 - TRBV28 - CASSLQGGHSNQPQHF TGTGCCAGCAGTTTGCAGGGAGGCCATAGCAATCAGCCCCAGCATTTT
TRBJ2-2 - TRBV4-1 - CASSQAGGQLTGELFF TGCGCCAGCAGCCAAGCGGGCGGGCAACTCACCGGGGAGCTGTTTTTT
TRBJ1-2 - TRBV15 - CATSPLSGNYGYTF TGTGCCACCAGCCCTCTCTCCGGGAACTATGGCTACACCTTC
TRBJ1-2 - TRBV28 - CASSLQGYGYTF TGTGCCAGCAGTTTGCAGGGGTATGGCTACACCTTC
TRBJ1-1 TRBD1 TRBV5-6 - CASSLAGWDRGAEAFF TGTGCCAGCAGCTTGGCGGGGTGGGACAGGGGGGCTGAAGCTTTCTTT
TRBJ2-7 - TRBV28 - CASSTSYEQYF TGTGCCAGCTCGACCTCCTACGAGCAGTACTTC
TRBJ1-6 TRBD1 TRBV11-3 once CASSPWTGDSPLHF TGTGCCAGCAGCCCGTGGACAGGGGACTCACCCCTCCACTTT
TRBJ1-1 TRBD1 TRBV15 - CATSRGTGDLGEAFF TGTGCCACCAGCAGAGGGACAGGGGATTTGGGTGAAGCTTTCTTT
TRBJ2-7 TRBD2 TRBV10-3 - CAISTHEGIAGQYEQYF TGTGCCATCAGCACTCACGAAGGTATAGCGGGGCAATACGAGCAGTACTTC
TRBJ1-5 TRBD1 TRBV7-9 - CASSLDGQANQPQHF TGTGCCAGCAGCTTGGACGGACAGGCCAATCAGCCCCAGCATTTT
TRBJ1-6 TRBD1 TRBV6-5 few CASSLGQGYRSPLHF TGTGCCAGCAGCCTGGGACAGGGGTATCGTTCACCCCTCCACTTT
TRBJ2-7 TRBD1 TRBV12-5 - CASGLVRGQDKYEQYF TGTGCTAGTGGTTTGGTACGGGGACAGGACAAATACGAGCAGTACTTC
TRBJ1-3 - TRBV6-5 - CASSSGNFGNTIYF TGTGCCAGCAGTTCGGGGAACTTTGGAAACACCATATATTTT
TRBJ2-7 - TRBV3-1/TRBV3-2 few CASTPGLGFSYEQYF TGTGCCAGCACCCCAGGGCTTGGTTTCTCCTACGAGCAGTACTTC
TRBJ1-1 - TRBV5-4 - CASSSPGAGTEAFF TGTGCCAGCAGCTCTCCGGGGGCGGGGACTGAAGCTTTCTTT
TRBJ2-1 - TRBV28 - CASRESPYNEQFF TGTGCCAGCAGGGAATCCCCTTACAATGAGCAGTTCTTC
TRBJ1-5 - TRBV19 - CASSIDPGRHNQPQHF TGTGCCAGTAGTATAGATCCCGGACGCCACAATCAGCCCCAGCATTTT
TRBJ1-1 - TRBV20-1 - CSAAYTEAFF TGCAGTGCGGCCTACACTGAAGCTTTCTTT
TRBJ2-2 - TRBV7-6 once CAASDKANTGELFF TGTGCCGCAAGTGACAAAGCGAACACCGGGGAGCTGTTTTTT
TRBJ2-5 - TRBV4-1 - CASSRPTLTGRKTQYF TGCGCCAGCAGCCGACCGACACTTACAGGGCGGAAGACCCAGTACTTC
TRBJ1-3 - TRBV10-2 - CASSLWDASGNTIYF TGCGCCAGCAGTCTCTGGGACGCCTCTGGAAACACCATATATTTT
TRBJ1-3 TRBD1 TRBV7-8 - CASSPKTGSSGNTIYF TGTGCCAGCAGCCCAAAGACAGGGAGCTCTGGAAACACCATATATTTT
TRBJ1-1 - TRBV7-3 once CASSSTVRTEAFF TGTGCCAGCAGCTCTACCGTGCGGACTGAAGCTTTCTTT
TRBJ1-5 TRBD1 TRBV6-1 - CASSEQGGGGQPQHF TGTGCCAGCAGTGAACAAGGAGGGGGCGGGCAGCCCCAGCATTTT
TRBJ2-1 - TRBV20-1 few CSASWDRHYNEQFF TGCAGTGCTAGTTGGGATCGCCACTACAATGAGCAGTTCTTC